The present entry profiles one TCR beta chain with its context. The data are from a study of shared T cell receptors in the human thymus. The CDR3 has 14 amino acids. In germline, CDR1 is MNHEY, CDR2 SVGAGI. The V segment lost 6 bases and the J segment 4 bases; nucleotides outside the gene matches: 6. Sequencing used immunoSEQ multiplex PCR; TCRdb keeps in-frame clones, though not all of them. The table shows roughly 410,000 clones, with over 90% occurring only once. Sequenced sample: thymocytes. The V gene is TRBV6-5, the J gene TRBJ1-5; 7 bases match TRBD1. This TCR derives from a human donor. As DNA, the CDR3 is TGTGCCAGCAGCTCCGGGACAGTAAATCAGCCCCAGCATTTT. This encodes CASSSGTVNQPQHF.